A single sample gave rise to the 27 T cell receptor beta chains below, sequenced in a study of blood T cell repertoires in COVID-19. Clones were sequenced by immunoSEQ multiplex PCR, and TCRdb holds only the in-frame ones, with some missing. The table lists 390,000 or so clones, about 87% of them singletons. Material for sequencing was PBMCs or T cells enriched from blood (not recorded which). The source of these receptors is a woman in her 50s who had recovered from COVID-19.

J is TRBJ1-2 and V is TRBV28, with TRBD1 identical over 8 bases. CDR3 length equals 14 residues. The germline V gene has CDR1 MDHEN and CDR2 SYDVKM. J was trimmed by 4 bases and V by 8 bases; bases with no gene match: 9. CDR3 region: CASDSPGQVYGYTF. Here the CDR3 DNA reads TGTGCCAGCGACTCACCGGGACAGGTCTATGGCTACACCTTC.

The chain has TRBV28 and TRBJ1-3; D is unclear. The V end was cut by 7 bases, the J end by 0 bases, with 16 bases between. The CDR3 has 16 amino acids. Germline CDR1 reads MDHEN; CDR2 reads SYDVKM. The CDR3 loop reads CASTKPLSDSGNTIYF. The CDR3 DNA sequence: TGTGCCAGCACTAAACCACTATCTGACTCTGGAAACACCATATATTTT. The full variable domain, completed using reference TRBV28 and TRBJ1-3, is DVKVTQSSRYLVKRTGEKVFLECVQDMDHENMFWYRQDPGLGLRLIYFSYDVKMKEKGDIPEGYSVSREKKERFSLILESASTNQTSMYLCASTKPLSDSGNTIYFGEGSWLTVV.

V is TRBV19 and J is TRBJ1-1, with D perhaps matching TRBD1 (5 bases). CDR1 is LNHDA and CDR2 is SQIVND in the germline V gene (reference sequence). CDR3 length: 14 residues. Trimming pared 3 bases from V and 6 bases from J, leaving 14 bases between. CDR3 amino acids: CASSILQGNSEAFF. The CDR3 bases are TGTGCCAGTAGTATCCTCCAGGGAAACTCTGAAGCTTTCTTT.

The V call is TRBV12-3 or TRBV12-4, the J call TRBJ2-7; D gene unclear. This CDR3 spans 11 amino acids. V lost 5 bases and J lost 3, with 5 bases in between. CDR3 region: CASSEFYEQYF. CDR3 in DNA: TGTGCCAGCAGTGAGTTCTACGAGCAGTACTTC.

The rearrangement joins TRBV11-3 to TRBJ1-2; a possible D gene is TRBD1 (5 bases). The V end was cut by 5 bases, the J end by 4 bases, with 20 bases between. This CDR3 has 16 residues. Germline-derived CDR1 and CDR2 are SGHNT and YENEEA. For the CDR3, the DNA is TGTGCCAGCAGCCCGGGGGGAGGGGAATACCCCTATGGCTACACCTTC. Protein sequence: CASSPGGGEYPYGYTF.

The sample holds one count of this clone. This sequence joins TRBV29-1 and TRBJ2-1; 10 bases line up with TRBD1. CDR3 length equals 12 residues. V shed 5 bases, J shed 7 bases, and the junction held 2 bases outside the gene matches. The germline gives CDR1 SQVTM, CDR2 ANQGSEA. CDR3 coding DNA: TGCAGCGTTTGGACAGGGGGTAATGAGCAGTTCTTC. The encoded protein is CSVWTGGNEQFF.

This clone was detected once. The chain uses TRBV24-1 and TRBJ2-2; 8 nucleotides agree with TRBD1. The J segment lost 5 bases and the V segment lost 3 bases, leaving 4 bases of the junction unmatched. This CDR3 has 15 amino acids. The germline V gene encodes CDR1 KGHDR and CDR2 SFDVKD. CDR3 residues: CATSDADRETGELFF. CDR3 coding DNA: TGTGCCACCAGTGATGCGGACAGGGAAACCGGGGAGCTGTTTTTT.

The gene calls are TRBV19 and TRBJ1-3; D is possibly TRBD1 (5 bases). In germline, CDR1 is LNHDA, CDR2 SQIVND (reference sequence). With 2 bases removed from V and 0 bases from J, the gap between germline ends came to 11 bases. The CDR3 spans 16 residues. As DNA, the CDR3 is TGTGCCAGTAGTATAAGGGGAACTCGCTCTGGAAACACCATATATTTT. Encoded protein: CASSIRGTRSGNTIYF.

The gene calls are TRBV9 and TRBJ2-1; tentative D call: TRBD2 (7 bases). The germline CDR1 and CDR2 sequences are SGDLS and YYNGEE. CDR3 length: 16 residues. Trimming removed 0 bases from V and 1 base from J, with 11 bases in between. The DNA for the CDR3 is TGTGCCAGCAGCGTAGAGGGGGGAGGGTCCTACAATGAGCAGTTCTTC. Residues: CASSVEGGGSYNEQFF.

The chain employs TRBV27 and TRBJ1-1; 7 nucleotides match TRBD1. The length of the CDR3 is 15 residues. Germline assignment: CDR1 MNHEY and CDR2 SMNVEV (reference sequence). J lost 0 bases, V lost 5 bases, and 6 bases had no gene match. The CDR3 coding sequence is TGTGCCAGCAGTCCTTGGACAGGTATGAACACTGAAGCTTTCTTT. This gives the protein CASSPWTGMNTEAFF.

This rearrangement joins TRBV7-8 to TRBJ1-2; D not certain. Per germline, CDR1 SGHVS and CDR2 FQNEAQ. V lost 5 bases, J lost 4 bases, and 8 bases lay in between. This CDR3 has 12 residues. Written as DNA, the CDR3 is TGTGCCAGCAGCGCGGTCGTCTATGGCTACACCTTC. Its translation: CASSAVVYGYTF.

This clone showed up just a few times. The chain couples TRBV18 to TRBJ1-4, with D possibly being TRBD1 (6 bases). The CDR3 is made up of 16 amino acids. V lost 5 bases and J lost 3, with 16 bases in between. Germline CDR1 KGHSH, CDR2 LQKENI. For the CDR3, the DNA is TGTGCCAGCTCAGCCCCAGGGGCTGCAGCTAATGAAAAACTGTTTTTT. This gives the protein CASSAPGAAANEKLFF.

This clone has just one count. This CDR3 is CASRVTGEKLFF. Written as DNA, the CDR3 is TGTGCCAGCAGAGTGACAGGTGAAAAACTGTTTTTT. The chain joins TRBV28 to TRBJ1-4; D perhaps matches TRBD1 (6 bases). The V and J ends lost 6 bases and 7 bases respectively, with 9 bases between them. This CDR3 is built from 12 residues. Per the germline V gene, CDR1 is MDHEN and CDR2 is SYDVKM.

The chain joins TRBV5-6 to TRBJ1-5; D gene uncertain. The CDR3 loop spans 16 amino acids. The germline CDR1 and CDR2 sequences are SGHDT and YYEEEE. V was clipped by 5 bases and J by 3 bases, with 18 bases between them. CDR3 residues: CASRKAGEPTNQPQHF. For the CDR3, the DNA is TGTGCCAGCAGGAAGGCCGGGGAGCCGACCAATCAGCCCCAGCATTTT.

The chain links TRBV3-1 (or the pseudogene TRBV3-2) to TRBJ1-6; D not resolved. V dropped 1 base and J dropped 11 bases, with 9 bases sitting between them. The germline V gene encodes CDR1 LGHDT and CDR2 YNNKEL (reference sequence). The CDR3 consists of 13 residues. CDR3 DNA sequence: TGTGCCAGCAGCCAAGGGTTGGCCCCACCCCTCCACTTT. As protein: CASSQGLAPPLHF.

The CDR3 nucleotides read TGTGCCAGCCTCCTTCCGGGGCTAGCGGGGCTCACCGGGGAGCTGTTTTTT. Translated: CASLLPGLAGLTGELFF. This chain links TRBV28 with TRBJ2-2, with TRBD2 identical over 9 bases. V was clipped by 8 bases and J by 4 bases; unmatched bases: 14. Germline loops: CDR1 MDHEN, CDR2 SYDVKM. The CDR3 covers 17 residues.

V gene TRBV5-1 combines with J gene TRBJ1-5; D is ambiguous. This CDR3 has 15 amino acids. CDR1 and CDR2 from the germline V gene are SGHRS and YFSETQ. V was clipped by 1 base and J by 2 bases, with 10 bases between them. CDR3 sequence: CASSLRGEGNQPQHF. Written as DNA, the CDR3 is TGCGCCAGCAGCTTGCGGGGTGAGGGCAATCAGCCCCAGCATTTT.

The rearrangement joins TRBV21-1 to TRBJ1-2. TRBV21-1 is a pseudogene segment. CDR3 size: 13 residues. The CDR3 DNA sequence: TGTGCCAGCAGCAAAGAACGCGGAAATGGCTACACCTTC. Translation: CASSKERGNGYTF.

The chain uses TRBV24-1 and TRBJ2-1, with D maybe TRBD2 (5 bases). The V gene lost 3 bases and the J gene lost 8 bases, with 19 bases spanning the gap. The CDR3 consists of 16 residues. Germline-derived CDR1 and CDR2 are KGHDR and SFDVKD. CDR3 residues: CATSDPRAVSHHEQFF. The CDR3 DNA sequence: TGTGCCACCAGTGATCCGCGGGCCGTTTCCCACCATGAGCAGTTCTTC.

The genes are TRBV4-3 and TRBJ2-1; D perhaps matches TRBD2 (5 bases). CDR3 size: 14 residues. Germline loops: CDR1 LGHNA, CDR2 YSLEER. Trimming removed 0 bases at V and 7 bases at J, with 10 bases between. CDR3 sequence reads: CASSQDLGLNEQFF. The CDR3 DNA reads as TGCGCCAGCAGCCAAGATCTAGGACTGAATGAGCAGTTCTTC.

This rearrangement joins TRBV29-1 to TRBJ1-4; TRBD1 agrees at 10 bases. Germline CDR1 reads SQVTM; CDR2 reads ANQGSEA. V shed 7 bases and J 6 bases; nucleotides not matched to a gene: 8. The length of the CDR3 is 14 residues. The CDR3 sequence is CSAAGTGEDEKLFF. CDR3 in DNA: TGCAGCGCTGCCGGGACAGGGGAGGATGAAAAACTGTTTTTT.

This clone was recorded only once. The rearrangement uses TRBV3-1 (or the pseudogene TRBV3-2) and TRBJ2-2; perhaps TRBD1 as D (5 bases). V lost 4 bases, J lost 4 bases, and 7 bases lay in between. This CDR3 spans 13 amino acids. CDR1 is LGHDT, CDR2 YNNKEL, per germline (reference sequence). The CDR3 nucleotides are TGTGCCAGCAGCCCTGACAGCACCGGGGAGCTGTTTTTT. Translated, it gives CASSPDSTGELFF.

The chain combines TRBV9 with TRBJ2-3, with 8 bases fitting TRBD2. The CDR3 is 16 amino acids. Looked up from germline, CDR1 is SGDLS and CDR2 is YYNGEE. V shed 3 bases, J shed 3 bases, and the junction held 9 bases outside the gene matches. The CDR3 sequence: CASSARSGVLTDTQYF. The DNA for the CDR3 is TGTGCCAGCAGCGCCCGTAGCGGGGTTCTGACAGATACGCAGTATTTT.

This chain links TRBV2 with TRBJ2-3, with TRBD2 as a possible D gene (6 bases). Germline V gene sequence: CDR1 SNHLY, CDR2 FYNNEI. Trimming cost V 3 bases and J 10 bases, with 14 bases left between them. The CDR3 runs to 13 residues. This CDR3 reads CASSDETRIAQYF. The DNA for the CDR3 is TGTGCCAGCAGTGATGAGACTAGAATCGCGCAGTATTTT.

Comments on this clone: Other DNA variants within this sample encode the same CDR3. The genes are TRBV27 and TRBJ1-1; D is unresolved. Germline CDR1 MNHEY, CDR2 SMNVEV (reference sequence). CDR3 size: 14 residues. Trimming stripped 1 base from V and 1 base from J, with 7 bases between. CDR3 region: CASSLFAGNTEAFF. In DNA, the CDR3 is TGTGCCAGCAGTTTATTTGCGGGGAACACTGAAGCTTTCTTT.

The chain links TRBV2 to TRBJ2-7; 7 nucleotides agree with TRBD1. The V gene end was trimmed by 8 bases and the J gene end by 4 bases; junction bases not matched to a gene: 8. This CDR3 has 13 residues. Germline loops: CDR1 SNHLY, CDR2 FYNNEI. DNA of the CDR3: TGTGCCAGCGGGGGACAGACGCCTTACGAGCAGTACTTC. Its protein is CASGGQTPYEQYF. The whole variable domain, remainder taken from reference TRBV2 and TRBJ2-7, is EPEVTQTPSHQVTQMGQEVILRCVPISNHLYFYWYRQILGQKVEFLVSFYNNEISEKSEIFDDQFSVERPDGSNFTLKIRSTKLEDSAMYFCASGGQTPYEQYFGPGTRLTVT.

Only one count was recorded for this clone. Other nucleotide sequences in the sample specify the same CDR3. Here the CDR3 reads CASSLAQGTGELFF. The CDR3 coding sequence is TGCGCCAGCAGCTTGGCTCAGGGTACCGGGGAGCTGTTTTTT. The rearrangement uses TRBV5-1 and TRBJ2-2; tentative D call: TRBD1 (5 bases). CDR1 and CDR2 (germline): SGHRS, YFSETQ. Trimming left V 0 bases short and J 5 bases short, with 8 bases between. The CDR3 spans 14 residues.